What follows describes a single T cell receptor (beta chain). Its antigen remains unidentified. These data come from a study of T cell responses to AZD1222 COVID-19 vaccine. Findings of the study overall: Distributed over spike, vaccine-associated CD4 TCRs predominated at 160-218 and 743-854.

The CDR3 is 14 residues long. V shed 7 bases and J 4 bases; nucleotides not matched to a gene: 5. The germline gives CDR1 MNHEY, CDR2 SVGAGI. Repertoires were generated with immunoSEQ multiplex PCR, while TCRdb's copy carries only in-frame clones and drops some. This sample has about 85,000 clones, with about 86% found just once. The chain recombines TRBV6-5 with TRBJ1-5; 9 bases fit TRBD1. The source material was peripheral blood, sampled on day 0 of MenACWY control vaccination. This receptor was obtained from an adult in good health. The CDR3 is CASKTGTGNQPQHF. CDR3 nucleotide sequence: TGTGCCAGCAAAACCGGGACAGGGAATCAGCCCCAGCATTTT.